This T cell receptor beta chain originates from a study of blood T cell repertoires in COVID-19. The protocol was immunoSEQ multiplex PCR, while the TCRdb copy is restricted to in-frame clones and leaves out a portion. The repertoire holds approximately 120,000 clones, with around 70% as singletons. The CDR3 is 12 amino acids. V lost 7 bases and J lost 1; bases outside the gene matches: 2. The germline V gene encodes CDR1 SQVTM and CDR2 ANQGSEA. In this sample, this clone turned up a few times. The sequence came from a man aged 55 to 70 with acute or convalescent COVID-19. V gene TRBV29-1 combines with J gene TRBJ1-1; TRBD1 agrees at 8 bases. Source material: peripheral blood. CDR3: CSAGTGNTEAFF. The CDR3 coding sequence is TGCAGCGCCGGGACAGGGAACACTGAAGCTTTCTTT.